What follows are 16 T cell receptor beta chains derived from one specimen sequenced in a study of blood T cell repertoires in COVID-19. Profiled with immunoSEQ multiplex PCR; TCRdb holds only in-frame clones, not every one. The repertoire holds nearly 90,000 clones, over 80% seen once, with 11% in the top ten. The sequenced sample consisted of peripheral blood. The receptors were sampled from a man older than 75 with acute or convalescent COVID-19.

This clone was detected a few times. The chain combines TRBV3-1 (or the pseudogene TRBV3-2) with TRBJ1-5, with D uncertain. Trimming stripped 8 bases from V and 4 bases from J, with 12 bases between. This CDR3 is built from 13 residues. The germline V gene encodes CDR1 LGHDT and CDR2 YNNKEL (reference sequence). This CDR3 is CASYSFGNQPQHF. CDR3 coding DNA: TGTGCCAGCTACTCTTTCGGGAATCAGCCCCAGCATTTT.

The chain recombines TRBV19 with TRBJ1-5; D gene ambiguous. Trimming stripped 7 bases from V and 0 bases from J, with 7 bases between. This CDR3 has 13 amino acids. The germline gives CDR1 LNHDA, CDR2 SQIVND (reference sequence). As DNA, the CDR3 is TGTGCCAGTACGCGGCATAGCAATCAGCCCCAGCATTTT. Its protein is CASTRHSNQPQHF. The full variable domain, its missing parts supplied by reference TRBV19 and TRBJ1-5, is DGGITQSPKYLFRKEGQNVTLSCEQNLNHDAMYWYRQDPGQGLRLIYYSQIVNDFQKGDIAEGYSVSREKKESFPLTVTSAQKNPTAFYLCASTRHSNQPQHFGDGTRLSIL.

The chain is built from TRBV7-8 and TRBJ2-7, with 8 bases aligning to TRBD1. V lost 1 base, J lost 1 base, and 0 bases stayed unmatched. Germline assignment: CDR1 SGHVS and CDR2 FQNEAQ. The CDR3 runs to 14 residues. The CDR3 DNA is TGTGCCAGCAGCTTAGGGACAGGGTCCTACGAGCAGTACTTC. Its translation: CASSLGTGSYEQYF. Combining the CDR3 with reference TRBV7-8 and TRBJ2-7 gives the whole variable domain GAGVSQSPRYKVAKRGQDVALRCDPISGHVSLFWYQQALGQGPEFLTYFQNEAQLDKSGLPSDRFFAERPEGSVSTLKIQRTQQEDSAVYLCASSLGTGSYEQYFGPGTRLTVT.

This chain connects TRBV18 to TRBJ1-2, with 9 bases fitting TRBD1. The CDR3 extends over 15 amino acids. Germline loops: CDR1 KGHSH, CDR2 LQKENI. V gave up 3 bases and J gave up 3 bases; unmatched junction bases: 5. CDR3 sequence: CASSPETGGYYGYTF. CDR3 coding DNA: TGTGCCAGCTCACCGGAAACAGGGGGCTACTATGGCTACACCTTC.

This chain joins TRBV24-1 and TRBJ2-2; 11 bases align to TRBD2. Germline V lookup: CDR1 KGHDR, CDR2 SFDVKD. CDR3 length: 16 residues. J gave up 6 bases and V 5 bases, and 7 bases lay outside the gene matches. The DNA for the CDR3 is TGTGCCACCAGTGGCTCCCTAGCGGGAGGAGCCGGGGAGCTGTTTTTT. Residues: CATSGSLAGGAGELFF.

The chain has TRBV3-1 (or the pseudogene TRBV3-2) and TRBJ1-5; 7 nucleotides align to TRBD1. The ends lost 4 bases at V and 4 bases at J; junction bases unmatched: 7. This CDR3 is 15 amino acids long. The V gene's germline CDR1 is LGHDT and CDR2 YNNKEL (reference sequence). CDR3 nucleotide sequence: TGTGCCAGCAGCCCCCAGGGGGGCCCTAATCAGCCCCAGCATTTT. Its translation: CASSPQGGPNQPQHF.

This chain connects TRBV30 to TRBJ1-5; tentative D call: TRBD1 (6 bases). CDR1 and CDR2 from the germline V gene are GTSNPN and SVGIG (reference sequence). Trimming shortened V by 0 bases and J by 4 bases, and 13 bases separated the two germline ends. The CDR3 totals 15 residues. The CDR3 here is CAWSVPGTLNQPQHF. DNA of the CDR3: TGTGCCTGGAGTGTACCGGGGACACTGAATCAGCCCCAGCATTTT.

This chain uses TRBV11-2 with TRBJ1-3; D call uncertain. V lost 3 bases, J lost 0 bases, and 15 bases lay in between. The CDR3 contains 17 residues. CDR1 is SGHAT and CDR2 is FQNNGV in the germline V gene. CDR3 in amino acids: CASSLKGWTNSGNTIYF. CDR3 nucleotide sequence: TGTGCCAGCAGCTTGAAGGGTTGGACTAACTCTGGAAACACCATATATTTT.

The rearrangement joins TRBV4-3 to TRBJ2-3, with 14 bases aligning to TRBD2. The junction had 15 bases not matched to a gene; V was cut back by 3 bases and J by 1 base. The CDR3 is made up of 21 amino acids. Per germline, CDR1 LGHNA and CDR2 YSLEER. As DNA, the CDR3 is TGCGCCAGCAGCCACCTCTGGCCGGGACTAGCGGGAGAGTGGGGCACAGATACGCAGTATTTT. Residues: CASSHLWPGLAGEWGTDTQYF.

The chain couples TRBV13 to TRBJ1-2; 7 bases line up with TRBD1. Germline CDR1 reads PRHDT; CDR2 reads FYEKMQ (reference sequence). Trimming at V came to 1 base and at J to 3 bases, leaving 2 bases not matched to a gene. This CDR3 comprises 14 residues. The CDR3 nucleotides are TGTGCCAGCAGCTTAGAGGGGGCGGACTATGGCTACACCTTC. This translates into CASSLEGADYGYTF.

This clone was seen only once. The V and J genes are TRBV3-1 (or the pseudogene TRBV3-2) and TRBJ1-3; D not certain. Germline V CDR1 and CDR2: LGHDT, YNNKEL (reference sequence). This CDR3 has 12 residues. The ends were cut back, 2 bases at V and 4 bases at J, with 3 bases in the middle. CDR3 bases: TGTGCCAGCAGCCAACAGGGAAACACCATATATTTT. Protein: CASSQQGNTIYF.

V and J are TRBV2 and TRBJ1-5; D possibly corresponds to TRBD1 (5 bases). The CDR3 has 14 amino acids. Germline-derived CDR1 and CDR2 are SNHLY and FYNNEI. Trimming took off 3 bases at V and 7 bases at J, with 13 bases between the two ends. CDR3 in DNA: TGTGCCAGCAGTGATGGGGGGGGTTTCCAGCCCCAGCATTTT. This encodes CASSDGGGFQPQHF.

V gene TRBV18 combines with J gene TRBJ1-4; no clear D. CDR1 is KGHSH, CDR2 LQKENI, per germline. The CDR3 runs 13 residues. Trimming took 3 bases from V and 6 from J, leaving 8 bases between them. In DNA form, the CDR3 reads TGTGCCAGCTCACCTATGGAGGATGAAAAACTGTTTTTT. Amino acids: CASSPMEDEKLFF.

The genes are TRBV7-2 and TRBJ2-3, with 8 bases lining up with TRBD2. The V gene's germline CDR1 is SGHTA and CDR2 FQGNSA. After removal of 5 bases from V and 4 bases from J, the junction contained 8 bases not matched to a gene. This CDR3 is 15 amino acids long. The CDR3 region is CASSQGLVGSDTQYF. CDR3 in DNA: TGTGCCAGCAGCCAGGGACTAGTCGGCTCAGATACGCAGTATTTT.

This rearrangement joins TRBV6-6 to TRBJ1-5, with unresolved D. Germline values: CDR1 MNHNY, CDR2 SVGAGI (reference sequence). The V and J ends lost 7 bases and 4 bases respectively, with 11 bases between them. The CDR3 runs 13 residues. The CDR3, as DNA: TGTGCCAGCACCACTGGCGGGAATCAGCCCCAGCATTTT. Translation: CASTTGGNQPQHF.

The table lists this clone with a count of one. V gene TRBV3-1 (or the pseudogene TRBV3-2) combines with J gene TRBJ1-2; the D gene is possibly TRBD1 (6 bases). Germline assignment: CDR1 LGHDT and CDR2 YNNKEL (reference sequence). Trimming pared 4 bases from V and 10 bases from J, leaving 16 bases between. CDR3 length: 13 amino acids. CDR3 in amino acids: CASSPTPRTVYTF. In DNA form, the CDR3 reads TGTGCCAGCAGCCCTACTCCACGGACAGTCTACACCTTC.